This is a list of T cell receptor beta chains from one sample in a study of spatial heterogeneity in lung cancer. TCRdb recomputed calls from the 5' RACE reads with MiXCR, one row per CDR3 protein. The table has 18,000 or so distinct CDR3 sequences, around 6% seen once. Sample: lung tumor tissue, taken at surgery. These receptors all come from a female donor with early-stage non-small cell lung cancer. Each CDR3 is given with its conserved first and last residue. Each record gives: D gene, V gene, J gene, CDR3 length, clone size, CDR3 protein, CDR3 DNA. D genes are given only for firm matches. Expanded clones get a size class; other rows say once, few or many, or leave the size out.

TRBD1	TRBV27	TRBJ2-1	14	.	CASSFQGANNEQFF	TGTGCCAGCAGTTTTCAGGGGGCCAACAATGAGCAGTTCTTC
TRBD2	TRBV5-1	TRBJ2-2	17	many	CASSFATSGRPGGELFF	TGCGCCAGCAGCTTCGCTACTAGCGGGAGGCCCGGCGGGGAGCTGTTTTTT
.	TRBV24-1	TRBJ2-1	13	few	CATSDSSYNEQFF	TGTGCCACCAGTGACAGCTCCTACAATGAGCAGTTCTTC
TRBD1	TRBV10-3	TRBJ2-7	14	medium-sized	CAISLGQGFDEQYF	TGTGCCATCAGCCTGGGACAGGGGTTCGACGAGCAGTACTTC
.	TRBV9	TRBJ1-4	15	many	CASSVEGAPNEKLFF	TGTGCCAGCAGCGTGGAAGGGGCACCTAATGAAAAACTGTTTTTT
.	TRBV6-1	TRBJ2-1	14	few	CASSLRPSVGEQFF	TGTGCCAGCAGTCTCCGACCGTCCGTTGGGGAGCAGTTCTTC
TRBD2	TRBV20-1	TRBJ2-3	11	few	CSAETSGLQYF	TGCAGTGCCGAGACTAGCGGGTTGCAGTATTTT
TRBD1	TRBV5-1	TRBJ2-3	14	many	CASRTGGTTDTQYF	TGCGCCAGCAGGACAGGGGGGACCACAGATACGCAGTATTTT
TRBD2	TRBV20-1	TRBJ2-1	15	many	CSATPGLATNNEQFF	TGCAGTGCAACGCCGGGACTAGCGACCAACAATGAGCAGTTCTTC
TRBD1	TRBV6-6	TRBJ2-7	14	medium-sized	CASSRDRDSYEQYF	TGTGCCAGCAGTCGAGACAGGGACTCCTACGAGCAGTACTTC
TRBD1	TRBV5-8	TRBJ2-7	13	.	CASSLTGGNEQYF	TGTGCCAGCAGCTTGACAGGGGGCAATGAGCAGTACTTC
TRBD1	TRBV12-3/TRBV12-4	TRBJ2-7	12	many	CASGTGVYEQYF	TGTGCCAGCGGGACAGGGGTCTACGAGCAGTACTTC
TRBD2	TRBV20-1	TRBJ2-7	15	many	CSAVPNLAGGNEQYF	TGCAGTGCTGTACCGAACCTAGCGGGAGGGAACGAGCAGTACTTC
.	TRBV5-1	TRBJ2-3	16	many	CASSSTGGRGTDTQYF	TGCGCCAGCAGCTCGACCGGGGGCAGGGGAACAGATACGCAGTATTTT
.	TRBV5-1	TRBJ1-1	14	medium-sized	CASRAAGRLGGAFF	TGCGCCAGCAGGGCGGCAGGCCGACTGGGGGGAGCTTTCTTT
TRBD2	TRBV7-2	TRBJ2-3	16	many	CASSPLLAGATDTQYF	TGTGCCAGCAGCCCCTTACTAGCGGGAGCCACAGATACGCAGTATTTT
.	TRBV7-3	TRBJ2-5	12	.	CAGSLNRETQYF	TGTGCCGGCAGCTTAAACCGAGAGACCCAGTACTTC
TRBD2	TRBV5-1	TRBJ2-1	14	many	CASSLRTSENEQFF	TGCGCCAGCAGCTTAAGGACTAGCGAGAATGAGCAGTTCTTC
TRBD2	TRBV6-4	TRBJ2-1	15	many	CASTGGLAGYNEQFF	TGTGCCAGCACCGGAGGACTAGCGGGATACAATGAGCAGTTCTTC
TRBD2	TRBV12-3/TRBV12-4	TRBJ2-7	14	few	CASTFSGGTYEQYF	TGTGCCAGCACCTTTTCGGGAGGGACCTACGAGCAGTACTTC
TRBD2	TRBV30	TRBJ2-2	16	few	CAWSVAGGPYTGELFF	TGTGCCTGGAGTGTAGCGGGAGGGCCGTACACCGGGGAGCTGTTTTTT
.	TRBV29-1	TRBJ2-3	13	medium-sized	CSVVRRGTDTQYF	TGCAGCGTTGTCCGGCGGGGCACAGATACGCAGTATTTT
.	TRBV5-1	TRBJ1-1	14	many	CASSLDTVNTEAFF	TGCGCCAGCAGCTTGGACACAGTCAACACTGAAGCTTTCTTT
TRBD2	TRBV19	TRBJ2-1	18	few	CASSIVGTSGLSYNEQFF	TGTGCCAGTAGTATAGTGGGGACTAGCGGACTTTCCTACAATGAGCAGTTCTTC
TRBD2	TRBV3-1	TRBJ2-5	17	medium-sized	CASSQVTGGSNQETQYF	TGTGCCAGCAGCCAAGTTACAGGCGGGAGTAACCAAGAGACCCAGTACTTC
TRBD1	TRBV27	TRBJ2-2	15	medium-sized	CASSPPGTVTGELFF	TGTGCCAGCAGTCCCCCCGGGACAGTGACCGGGGAGCTGTTTTTT
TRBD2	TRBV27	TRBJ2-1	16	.	CASSLGFRSSGNEQFF	TGTGCCAGCAGTTTAGGGTTCAGGTCTAGCGGGAATGAGCAGTTCTTC
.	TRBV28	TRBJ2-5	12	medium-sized	CASSLEGETQYF	TGTGCCAGCAGTTTAGAAGGCGAGACCCAGTACTTC
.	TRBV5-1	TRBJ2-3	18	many	CASSLGWSRESSTDTQYF	TGCGCCAGCAGCTTGGGGTGGTCCCGGGAGAGTAGCACAGATACGCAGTATTTT
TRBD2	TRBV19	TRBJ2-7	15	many	CASSLLAGGDYEQYF	TGTGCCAGTAGTCTCCTAGCGGGAGGGGACTACGAGCAGTACTTC
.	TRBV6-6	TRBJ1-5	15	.	CASSYGQNSPQPQHF	TGTGCCAGCAGTTACGGACAGAATAGCCCCCAGCCCCAGCATTTT
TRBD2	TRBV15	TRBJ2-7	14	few	CATSRAGGDGEQYF	TGTGCCACCAGCAGAGCCGGGGGGGATGGTGAGCAGTACTTC
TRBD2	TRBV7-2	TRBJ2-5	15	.	CASSFTGTTQETQYF	TGTGCCAGCAGCTTTACCGGGACTACACAAGAGACCCAGTACTTC
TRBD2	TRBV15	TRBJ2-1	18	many	CATSRVGSSGRTYNEQFF	TGTGCCACCAGCAGAGTGGGGAGTAGCGGGAGGACCTACAATGAGCAGTTCTTC
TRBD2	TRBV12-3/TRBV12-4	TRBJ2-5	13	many	CASSPNGGETQYF	TGTGCCAGCAGTCCTAACGGGGGGGAGACCCAGTACTTC
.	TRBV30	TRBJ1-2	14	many	CAWSFRLGPYGYTF	TGTGCCTGGAGCTTCAGATTGGGACCCTATGGCTACACCTTC
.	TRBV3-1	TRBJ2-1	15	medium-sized	CASSQPMTRTGEQFF	TGTGCCAGCAGCCAACCGATGACTAGAACTGGTGAGCAGTTCTTC
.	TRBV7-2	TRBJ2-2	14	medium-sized	CASSVRFTTGELFF	TGTGCCAGCAGCGTGCGGTTCACCACCGGGGAGCTGTTTTTT
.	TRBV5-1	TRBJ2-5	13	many	CASSWASQETQYF	TGCGCCAGCAGCTGGGCCAGCCAAGAGACCCAGTACTTC
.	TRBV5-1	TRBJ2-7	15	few	CASSLAAGSSYEQYF	TGCGCCAGCAGCTTGGCTGCAGGGAGCTCCTACGAGCAGTACTTC
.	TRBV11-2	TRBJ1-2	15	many	CASSLGQPANYGYTF	TGTGCCAGCAGCCTAGGCCAGCCTGCAAACTATGGCTACACCTTC
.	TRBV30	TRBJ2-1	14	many	CAWSKEWGHNEQFF	TGTGCCTGGAGTAAGGAATGGGGCCACAATGAGCAGTTCTTC
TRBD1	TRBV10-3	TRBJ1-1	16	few	CAIRWGTGATNTEAFF	TGTGCCATCAGGTGGGGGACAGGGGCCACGAACACTGAAGCTTTCTTT
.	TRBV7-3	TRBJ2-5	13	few	CASSPGTRETQYF	TGTGCCAGCAGCCCTGGGACTCGGGAGACCCAGTACTTC
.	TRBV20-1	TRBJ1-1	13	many	CSARDWGWTEAFF	TGCAGTGCTAGAGACTGGGGCTGGACTGAAGCTTTCTTT
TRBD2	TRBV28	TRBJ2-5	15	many	CASRPSGGYQETQYF	TGTGCCAGCAGACCGTCGGGGGGTTACCAAGAGACCCAGTACTTC